Presented here are 2 T cell receptor beta chains from one specimen sequenced in a study of cytomegalovirus exposure and HLA in healthy donors. PCR employed 60 Vbeta and 13 Jbeta primers. Assay: immunoSEQ multiplex PCR; the TCRdb copy retains only in-frame clones and omits some. The table shows approximately 44,000 clones, with approximately 86% occurring only once. Sequences were obtained from PBMCs. The origin of the receptors is a woman aged 35 to 49 in good health and CMV-seropositive.

This clone was observed a handful of times. CDR3 in DNA: TGTGCCAGCAGTGGACAGGGGAGGAACGAGCAGTACTTC. It yields the protein CASSGQGRNEQYF. This sequence joins TRBV11-3 and TRBJ2-7, with TRBD1 identical over 9 bases. This CDR3 contains 13 residues. The germline V gene has CDR1 SGHNT and CDR2 YENEEA. Losses at the gene ends were 6 bases for V and 5 bases for J; bases not matched to a gene: 5.

J is TRBJ1-5 and V is TRBV7-8; TRBD1 aligns across 8 bases. The CDR3 extends over 15 amino acids. Germline CDR1 SGHVS, CDR2 FQNEAQ. V dropped 5 bases and J dropped 5; count of bases not matched to a gene: 8. For the CDR3, the DNA is TGTGCCAGCAGCCCAACTCGGGACAGGTATCAGCCCCAGCATTTT. Protein product: CASSPTRDRYQPQHF.